Reported below is one T cell receptor beta chain. Antigen specificity is unknown. The V gene end was trimmed by 11 bases and the J gene end by 5 bases; junction bases not matched to a gene: 21. The CDR3 contains 17 residues. This sample is drawn from a study of CD4 T cells in relation to SARS-CoV-2 and coronaviruses. CD4+ T cells from unexposed donors were obtained before the COVID-19 pandemic (2011-2018). After around nine days of culture, CD4+ T cells were isolated. TCRdb keeps only in-frame clones here, not all; method: immunoSEQ multiplex PCR. There are 20,000 to 25,000 clones in the sample; around 75% occur only once, and over 9% lies in the top ten.

Material: CD4+ T cells from PBMCs, cultured in vitro. This sequence originates from a human donor in good health. This chain uses TRBV23-1 with TRBJ2-5; the match to TRBD1 covers 9 bases. TRBV23-1 belongs to the ORF category, with a function that is uncertain. The CDR3 DNA follows: TGCGCCTGCATTTTTGGGGGACAGGGATCCTCCACCGAGACCCAGTACTTC. Its protein product is CACIFGGQGSSTETQYF.